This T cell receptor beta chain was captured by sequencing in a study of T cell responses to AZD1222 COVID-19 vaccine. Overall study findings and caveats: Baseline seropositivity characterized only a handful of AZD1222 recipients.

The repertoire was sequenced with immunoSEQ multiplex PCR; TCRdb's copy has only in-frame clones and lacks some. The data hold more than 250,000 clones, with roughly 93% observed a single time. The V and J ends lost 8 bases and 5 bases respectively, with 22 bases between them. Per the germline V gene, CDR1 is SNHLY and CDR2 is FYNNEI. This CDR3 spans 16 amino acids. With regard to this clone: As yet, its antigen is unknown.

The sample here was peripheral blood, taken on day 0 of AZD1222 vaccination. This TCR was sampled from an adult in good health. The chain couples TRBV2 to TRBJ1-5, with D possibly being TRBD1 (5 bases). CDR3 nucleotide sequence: TGTGCCAGCCAAGGAACAGGCGGGACCTCTTATCAGCCCCAGCATTTT. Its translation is CASQGTGGTSYQPQHF.